The clone carrying this TCR beta chain was seen more than once but under ten times. What it binds is unknown. This specimen comes from a study of long-term antiretroviral therapy in people with HIV. Specimens retained roughly 1-11 million cryopreserved PBMC preceding DNA extraction. Sequencing used immunoSEQ v3.0 at survey level. Measured with immunoSEQ multiplex PCR; TCRdb has only the in-frame clones, and not every one. The table lists 42,000 or so clones, 85% to 90% of them singletons. Broader study findings: Post-treatment diversity went higher with ART but stayed below transplant donor controls. The blood, collected between about 2003 and 2017, was possibly taken under older ART regimens. HIV repertoires had narrower CDR3 length ranges than controls.

The source is a woman aged 45-65 years with HIV. The sample was unsorted PBMCs, taken 1.2 years after starting antiretroviral therapy.

The CDR3 protein is CASSVSPAQETQYF. For the CDR3, the DNA is TGTGCCAGCAGTGTATCCCCAGCACAAGAGACCCAGTACTTC. The chain has TRBV6-1 and TRBJ2-5; D gene ambiguous. V lost 4 bases and J 2 bases, leaving 11 bases between the germline ends. The germline V gene has CDR1 MNHNS and CDR2 SASEGT. This CDR3 has 14 amino acids.